This T cell receptor beta chain derives from a study of blood T cell repertoires in COVID-19. Turning to the study itself: Samples representing acute and convalescent COVID-19 were sourced from the United States, Italy and Spain. T cells, B-cell-depleted T cells, or PBMCs provided the cDNA or gDNA that served as material.

In the source study's methods: Amplification of reference gene primers was used by the study to estimate nucleated cell counts. The assay was immunoSEQ multiplex PCR, and TCRdb's table has in-frame clones only and misses some. The DNA was the basis for D and trimming; V, J and clone size are from that table. The repertoire has over 55,000 clones, approximately 85% of them found once; the top ten carry approximately 4.3%. The V gene lost 8 bases and the J gene lost 4 bases, with 11 bases spanning the gap. The CDR3 extends over 12 amino acids. CDR1 and CDR2 (germline): LNHDA, SQIVND (reference sequence). This clone was detected a few times.

The gene calls are TRBV19 and TRBJ1-1; no clear D. The source is a human donor in a cohort sampled during active COVID-19. Sequencing was carried out using peripheral blood. CDR3 DNA sequence: TGTGCCAGTTGGGAGGGCCCCACTGAAGCTTTCTTT. It codes for CASWEGPTEAFF.